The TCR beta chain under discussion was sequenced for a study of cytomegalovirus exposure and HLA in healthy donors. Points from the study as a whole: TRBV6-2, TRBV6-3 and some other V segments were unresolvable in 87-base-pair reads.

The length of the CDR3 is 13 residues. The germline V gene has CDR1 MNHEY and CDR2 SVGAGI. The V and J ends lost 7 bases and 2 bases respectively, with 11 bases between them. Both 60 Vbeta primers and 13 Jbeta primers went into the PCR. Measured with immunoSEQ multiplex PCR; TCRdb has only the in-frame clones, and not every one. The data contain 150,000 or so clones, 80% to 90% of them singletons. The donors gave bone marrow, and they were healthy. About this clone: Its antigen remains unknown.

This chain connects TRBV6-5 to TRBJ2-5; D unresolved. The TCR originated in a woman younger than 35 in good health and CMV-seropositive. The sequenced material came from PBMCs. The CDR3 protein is CASTRTGQETQYF. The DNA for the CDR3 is TGTGCCAGCACGAGAACGGGTCAAGAGACCCAGTACTTC.